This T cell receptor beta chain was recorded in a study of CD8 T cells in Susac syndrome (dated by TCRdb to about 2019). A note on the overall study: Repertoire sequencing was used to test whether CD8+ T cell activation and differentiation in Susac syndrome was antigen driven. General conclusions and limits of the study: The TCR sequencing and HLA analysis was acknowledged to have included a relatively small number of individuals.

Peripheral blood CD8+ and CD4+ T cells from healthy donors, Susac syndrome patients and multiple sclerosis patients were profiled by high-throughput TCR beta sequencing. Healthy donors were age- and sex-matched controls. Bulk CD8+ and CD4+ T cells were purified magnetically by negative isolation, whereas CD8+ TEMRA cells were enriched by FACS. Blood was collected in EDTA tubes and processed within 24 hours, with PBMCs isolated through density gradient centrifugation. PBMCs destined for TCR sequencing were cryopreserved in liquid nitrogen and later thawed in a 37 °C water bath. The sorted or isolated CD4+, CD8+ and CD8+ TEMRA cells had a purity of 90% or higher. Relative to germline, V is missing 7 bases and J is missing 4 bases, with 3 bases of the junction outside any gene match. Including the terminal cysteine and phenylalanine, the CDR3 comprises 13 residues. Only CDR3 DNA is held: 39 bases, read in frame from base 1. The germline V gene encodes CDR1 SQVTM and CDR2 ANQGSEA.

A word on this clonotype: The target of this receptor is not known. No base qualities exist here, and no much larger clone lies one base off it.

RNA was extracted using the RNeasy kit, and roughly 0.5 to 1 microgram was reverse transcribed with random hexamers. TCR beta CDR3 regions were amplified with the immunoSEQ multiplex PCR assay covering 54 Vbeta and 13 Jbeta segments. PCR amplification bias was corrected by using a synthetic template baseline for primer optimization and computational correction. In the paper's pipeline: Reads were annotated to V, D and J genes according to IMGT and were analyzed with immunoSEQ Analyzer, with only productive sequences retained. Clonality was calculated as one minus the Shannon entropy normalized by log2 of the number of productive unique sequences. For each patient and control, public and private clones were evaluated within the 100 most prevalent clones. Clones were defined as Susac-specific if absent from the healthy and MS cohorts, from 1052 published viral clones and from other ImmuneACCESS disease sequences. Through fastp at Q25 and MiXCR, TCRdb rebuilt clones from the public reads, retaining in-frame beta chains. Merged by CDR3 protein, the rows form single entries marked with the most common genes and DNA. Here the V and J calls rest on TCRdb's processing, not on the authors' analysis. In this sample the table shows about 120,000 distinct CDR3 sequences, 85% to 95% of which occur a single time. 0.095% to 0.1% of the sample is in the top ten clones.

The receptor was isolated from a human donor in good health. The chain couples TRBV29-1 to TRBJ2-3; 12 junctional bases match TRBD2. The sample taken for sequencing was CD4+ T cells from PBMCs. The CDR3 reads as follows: CSARLAGADTQYF. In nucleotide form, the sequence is TGCAGCGCTCGACTAGCGGGAGCAGATACGCAGTATTTT.